This TCR beta chain is drawn from a study of blood T cells in healthy people across ages. Every sample gave at least 5 micrograms of total RNA when it was extracted. Trimming shortened V by 2 bases and J by 9 bases, and 5 bases separated the two germline ends. Germline CDR1 and CDR2: MNHNY and SVGAGI (reference sequence). This CDR3 has 11 amino acids. The use of a sample-barcoded 5' primer and a J-beta primer mix characterized a second PCR of roughly 7 to 12 cycles. TCRdb reprocessed the 5' RACE reads via MiXCR and lists one record per CDR3 protein. The sample yields hundreds of thousands of distinct CDR3 sequences, around 25% seen once. This same sample was also taken into another study, of T cells of mothers and their children. That report notes: All RNA that had been extracted was used for cDNA synthesis at approximately 1.5 ug per 15 ul.

The receptor comes from a boy aged 5 to 17 in good health. The specimen was blood. The chain couples TRBV6-6 to TRBJ2-4; D remains ambiguous. The CDR3 spells CASSYPGIQYF. The CDR3 DNA is TGTGCCAGCAGTTACCCAGGCATTCAGTACTTC.